This section outlines one T cell receptor beta chain sequence together with its context. Its target is unknown. These data come from a study of radiotherapy plus CTLA-4 blockade in lung cancer. Overall study context: Objective responses arose in roughly 18% of patients, and 31% experienced disease control. Findings and limits, study-wide: The best predictor of response was reported to be early blood T cell clone dynamics, with interferon-beta. Some TCR clones had been derived from tumors. These clones expanded in peripheral blood after radiotherapy plus ipilimumab.

Measured with immunoSEQ multiplex PCR; TCRdb has only the in-frame clones, and not every one. The table records roughly 77,000 clones, over 65% of them present only once. Alongside CTLA-4 blockade with ipilimumab, patients with chemo-refractory metastatic non-small-cell lung cancer received focal radiation. J was trimmed by 9 bases and V by 2 bases; bases with no gene match: 5. The germline V gene encodes CDR1 SGHRS and CDR2 YFSETQ. The CDR3 has 14 residues. The sample here was peripheral blood, taken from a patient treated with radiotherapy plus ipilimumab. The chain is built from TRBV5-1 and TRBJ2-4; 10 bases line up with TRBD2. This receptor was taken from a human donor with non-small cell lung cancer whose response to radiotherapy plus ipilimumab could not be evaluated. CDR3 nucleotide sequence: TGCGCCAGCAGCTTTCAAGCGGGGGGGCCCATTCAGTACTTC. It encodes CASSFQAGGPIQYF.